A selection of T cell receptor beta chains follows, all from one sample in a study of cytomegalovirus exposure and HLA in healthy donors. The assay was immunoSEQ multiplex PCR, and TCRdb's table has in-frame clones only and misses some. The table shows 75,000 to 100,000 clones, with approximately 79% occurring only once. The specimen sequenced was PBMCs. These receptors were collected from a male donor in good health and CMV-seronegative. Both conserved end residues are part of each CDR3. D genes are given only for firm matches. Rows give clone size only sometimes, using once, few, many, or a class for an expanded clone.

cdr3_length j_call clone_size d_call v_call cdr3_nt cdr3_aa
16 TRBJ2-1 - - TRBV4-1 TGCGCCAGCAGCCAGGAGTTCTCTAGGACCTACAATGAGCAGTTCTTC CASSQEFSRTYNEQFF
13 TRBJ2-1 - - TRBV14 TGTGCCAGCAGCCAACAGGGTTTCGATGAGCAGTTCTTC CASSQQGFDEQFF
15 TRBJ1-5 - TRBD1 TRBV5-8 TGTGCCAGCAGCGGAGGGACAGGGAGAAATCAGCCCCAGCATTTT CASSGGTGRNQPQHF
18 TRBJ2-1 - TRBD2 TRBV29-1 TGCAGCGTTGAAGTCCCCACCTTACTCAGCGGGAGTCTTAATGAGCAGTTCTTC CSVEVPTLLSGSLNEQFF
13 TRBJ1-1 - TRBD1 TRBV10-3 TGTGCCGCCATAGACAGGGGGAGCACTGAAGCTTTCTTT CAAIDRGSTEAFF
16 TRBJ2-1 - TRBD1 TRBV7-6 TGTGCCAGCAGCTTCCTGGACAGGGCCCCCCCCTATGAGCAGTTCTTC CASSFLDRAPPYEQFF
15 TRBJ1-1 - - TRBV5-1 TGCGCCAGCAGCTTGGTAACGGTCGAAGACACTGAAGCTTTCTTT CASSLVTVEDTEAFF
13 TRBJ1-5 - - TRBV5-1 TGCGCCAGCAGCTTGGACAGGAATCAGCCCCAGCATTTT CASSLDRNQPQHF
15 TRBJ1-1 - - TRBV7-2 TGTGCCAGCAGCAAAGACATTGGGGGCAGCGCTGAAGCTTTCTTT CASSKDIGGSAEAFF
15 TRBJ2-2 once TRBD2 TRBV27 TGTGCCAGCAGTTTCTCGGGGGGAAGCACCGGGGAGCTGTTTTTT CASSFSGGSTGELFF
13 TRBJ2-5 - - TRBV30 TGTGCCTGGAGTGTAGGGGTGATGGTGACCCAGTACTTC CAWSVGVMVTQYF
14 TRBJ2-5 - - TRBV5-1 TGCGCCAGCAGCCCTTTACAGGGATGGGAGACCCAGTACTTC CASSPLQGWETQYF
21 TRBJ2-1 few TRBD2 TRBV18 TGTGCCAGCTCACCACCGGGACTAGCGGGAGCCCGGTGGGAAGTCTACAATGAGCAGTTCTTC CASSPPGLAGARWEVYNEQFF
16 TRBJ2-7 - - TRBV27 TGTGCCAGCAGTCCCCTCGGGGGATCCGTGTCCTACGAGCAGTACTTC CASSPLGGSVSYEQYF
16 TRBJ2-7 - TRBD2 TRBV4-1 TGCGCCAGCAGCCCCTTCAAGACTAGCGGGAGTTACGAGCAGTACTTC CASSPFKTSGSYEQYF
16 TRBJ2-1 - TRBD2 TRBV5-1 TGCGCCAGCAACGGGGGGGGGCGGAGCTCCTACAATGAGCAGTTCTTC CASNGGGRSSYNEQFF
13 TRBJ2-7 - - TRBV27 TGTGCCAGCGGACCAGGGGCGCCCTACGAGCAGTACTTC CASGPGAPYEQYF
17 TRBJ2-5 - TRBD2 TRBV30 TGTGCCTGGAGTGTATTAGCGGCGGGAGGATCACGGGAGACCCAGTACTTC CAWSVLAAGGSRETQYF
19 TRBJ1-3 - - TRBV4-1 TGCGCCAGCAGCCAGGACTCCTTCGTGCAGTACTCTTCTGGAAACACCATATATTTT CASSQDSFVQYSSGNTIYF
15 TRBJ2-7 - TRBD1 TRBV27 TGTGCCAGCAGAGCCGATGGACAGGGGTGGTACGGGCAGTACTTC CASRADGQGWYGQYF
12 TRBJ2-7 few - TRBV6-5 TGTGCCAGCGGGCGAGGGTATTACGAGCAGTACTTC CASGRGYYEQYF
16 TRBJ2-5 - - TRBV29-1 TGCAGCGTTGGGGGCGTGTGGCCCCACCATCAAGAGACCCAGTACTTC CSVGGVWPHHQETQYF
13 TRBJ2-5 - - TRBV5-6 TGTGCCAGCAGCTTGCGCGGGACCGCTGTCGAGTACTTC CASSLRGTAVEYF
13 TRBJ1-5 - - TRBV28 TGTGCCAGCACAGTTACGGGGAATCAGCCCCAGCATTTT CASTVTGNQPQHF
15 TRBJ2-1 once TRBD2 TRBV7-3 TGTGCCAGCAGCTCGCGGGAGAGGCCATACAATGAGCAGTTCTTC CASSSRERPYNEQFF
15 TRBJ2-3 - TRBD1 TRBV2 TGTGCCAGCACGCGGGACAGGATAGCCACAGATACGCAGTATTTT CASTRDRIATDTQYF
15 TRBJ2-7 - TRBD2 TRBV7-2 TGTGCCAGCAGCTCCAGGACTAGCGGGGTCTACGAGCAGTACTTC CASSSRTSGVYEQYF